The clone carrying this T cell receptor (beta chain) was seen only once. What it binds is unknown. The data originate from a study of Ad26.COV2.S vaccination and SARS-CoV-2 variants. As for the study in general: Intramuscularly, Ad26.COV2.S was given either once or twice, 56 days apart.

CDR3 length equals 14 residues. Trimming at V came to 8 bases and at J to 9 bases, leaving 9 bases not matched to a gene. Germline values: CDR1 SNHLY, CDR2 FYNNEI. Whole-study results and caveats: The study found higher spike-specific TCR breadth in vaccine than placebo recipients. Similar non-spike TCR breadth was seen in vaccine and placebo recipients.

Clones were sequenced by immunoSEQ multiplex PCR, and TCRdb holds only the in-frame ones, with some missing. The sample has about 480,000 clones, about 83% seen once. As to treatment: around 19 received Ad26.COV2.S at low or high dose, single or two shots; 5 received placebo; per-sample allocation not given. The samples date from day 63 after the first vaccine or placebo injection. This chain joins TRBV2 and TRBJ2-2; 10 nucleotides line up with TRBD1. The sequence derives from a person between 18 and 65 years old who received the Ad26.COV2.S COVID-19 vaccine or a placebo. The sample consisted of peripheral blood, taken in a trial of Ad26.COV2.S vaccine versus placebo. The CDR3 loop reads CASAGQGVVRELFF. The CDR3 DNA follows: TGTGCCAGCGCAGGACAGGGGGTGGTACGGGAGCTGTTTTTT.